These 4 T cell receptor beta chains originate from one sample sequenced in a study of T cell responses to AZD1222 COVID-19 vaccine. This table comes from immunoSEQ multiplex PCR, and its TCRdb copy is limited to in-frame clones, with some not included. The table records approximately 140,000 clones, 92% of them present only once. Material: peripheral blood, obtained 28 days after the second AZD1222 dose. All receptors derive from an adult who received the AZD1222 COVID-19 vaccine.

The chain combines TRBV4-2 with TRBJ1-1; tentatively, D is TRBD1 (6 bases). The CDR3 spans 13 residues. Germline lookup yields CDR1 LGHNA and CDR2 YNFKEQ. V was shortened by 4 bases and J by 6 bases, with 12 bases between the two germline ends. The CDR3 DNA follows: TGTGCCAGCAGCCCAGTACAGGGCCCTGAAGCTTTCTTT. Protein product: CASSPVQGPEAFF.

The chain recombines TRBV15 with TRBJ2-2; the D is unclear. Germline CDR1 and CDR2: LNHNV and YYDKDF (reference sequence). This CDR3 contains 17 residues. Trimming took off 0 bases at V and 4 bases at J, with 15 bases between the two ends. This CDR3 reads CATSRELGSASTGELFF. The CDR3 DNA follows: TGTGCCACCAGCAGAGAGCTCGGCAGCGCGAGCACCGGGGAGCTGTTTTTT.

DNA of the CDR3: TGTGCCAGCAGGGGGAGTAGTACTGGAAACACCATATATTTT. Translated: CASRGSSTGNTIYF. The V call is TRBV27, the J call TRBJ1-3; D gene ambiguous. V was cut by 6 bases and J by 2 bases, with 11 bases left in between. This CDR3 is built from 14 residues. Germline V CDR1 and CDR2: MNHEY, SMNVEV (reference sequence).

The gene calls are TRBV5-1 and TRBJ2-3, with TRBD2 matching 8 bases. The CDR3 runs to 15 residues. Germline values: CDR1 SGHRS, CDR2 YFSETQ. V shed 3 bases and J 6 bases; nucleotides not matched to a gene: 9. In nucleotides, the CDR3 is TGCGCCAGCAGCTCCGGGAACAGACTAGCGGATACGCAGTATTTT. Encoded protein: CASSSGNRLADTQYF. Full variable domain (remainder filled in from reference TRBV5-1 and TRBJ2-3): KAGVTQTPRYLIKTRGQQVTLSCSPISGHRSVSWYQQTPGQGLQFLFEYFSETQRNKGNFPGRFSGRQFSNSRSEMNVSTLELGDSALYLCASSSGNRLADTQYFGPGTRLTVL.